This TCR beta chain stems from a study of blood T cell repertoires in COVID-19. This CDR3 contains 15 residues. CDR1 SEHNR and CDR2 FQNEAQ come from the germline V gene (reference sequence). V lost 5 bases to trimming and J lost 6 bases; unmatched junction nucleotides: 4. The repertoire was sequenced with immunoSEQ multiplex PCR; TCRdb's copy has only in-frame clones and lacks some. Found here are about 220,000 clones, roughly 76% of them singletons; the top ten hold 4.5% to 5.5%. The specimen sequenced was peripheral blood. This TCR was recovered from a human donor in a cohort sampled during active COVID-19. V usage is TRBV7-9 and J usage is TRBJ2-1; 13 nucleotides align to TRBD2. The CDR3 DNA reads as TGTGCCAGCAGCCCGCGGACTAGCGGGAGCAATGAGCAGTTCTTC. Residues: CASSPRTSGSNEQFF. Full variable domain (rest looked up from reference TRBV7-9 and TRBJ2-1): DTGVSQNPRHKITKRGQNVTFRCDPISEHNRLYWYRQTLGQGPEFLTYFQNEAQLEKSRLLSDRFSAERPKGSFSTLEIQRTEQGDSAMYLCASSPRTSGSNEQFFGPGTRLTVL.